Sequencing of this T cell receptor beta chain was carried out in a study of blood T cell repertoires in COVID-19. The overall study: COVID-19 samples collected from the United States, Italy and Spain covered acute and convalescent phases.

In the study's own analysis: Amplification from reference gene primers served as the basis for estimated nucleated cell counts. The assay was immunoSEQ multiplex PCR, and TCRdb's table has in-frame clones only and misses some. The DNA gave D and trimming, while V, J and clone size come from that table. This sample has a few hundred thousand clones, with 80% to 90% found just once. Germline V CDR1 and CDR2: SGHAT, FQNNGV. CDR3 length: 17 residues. V was trimmed by 2 bases and J by 5 bases, leaving 18 bases between them. This receptor was obtained from a man aged 40-49 years with acute or convalescent COVID-19. The chain recombines TRBV11-2 with TRBJ2-2; perhaps TRBD2 as D (5 bases). Sequencing was done on a sample of peripheral blood. The CDR3 reads CASSLPIGGRGTGELFF. In nucleotides, the CDR3 is TGTGCCAGCAGCTTACCGATCGGAGGACGAGGAACCGGGGAGCTGTTTTTT.